Shown below are 8 T cell receptor beta chains from a single sample sequenced in a study of blood T cell repertoires in COVID-19. Libraries were prepared by immunoSEQ multiplex PCR; TCRdb keeps only in-frame clonotypes and omits some of them. The data contain some 150,000 clones, 87% of them seen just once; the ten biggest clones take up 35% to 40%. Material: peripheral blood. Source of these receptors: a man in his fifties or sixties who had recovered from COVID-19.

The chain links TRBV3-1 (or the pseudogene TRBV3-2) to TRBJ2-3, with 8 bases aligning to TRBD2. The germline V gene has CDR1 LGHDT and CDR2 YNNKEL (reference sequence). Trimming took 2 bases from V and 2 from J; bases not matched to a gene: 6. CDR3 size: 16 residues. The CDR3 region is CASSQKAGAYTDTQYF. CDR3 sequence (DNA): TGTGCCAGCAGCCAAAAAGCGGGGGCCTACACAGATACGCAGTATTTT.

This CDR3 is CASSIRDSGNTIYF. The CDR3 nucleotides read TGTGCCAGTTCAATCCGGGACAGTGGAAACACCATATATTTT. This chain links TRBV6-6 with TRBJ1-3, with 7 bases matching TRBD1. Germline CDR1 MNHNY, CDR2 SVGAGI (reference sequence). V was clipped by 9 bases and J by 3 bases; unmatched bases: 8. The CDR3 has 14 residues.

The chain carries TRBV7-2 and TRBJ2-1; the D is unclear. The length of the CDR3 is 15 residues. With 3 bases removed from V and 3 bases from J, the gap between germline ends came to 12 bases. From germline, CDR1 is SGHTA and CDR2 FQGNSA. For the CDR3, the DNA is TGTGCCAGCAGCTTCAGGCTTCCATACTACAATGAGCAGTTCTTC. This sequence encodes CASSFRLPYYNEQFF.

The table lists this clone with a few counts. This sequence joins TRBV9 and TRBJ2-7, with 7 positions matching TRBD2. Germline CDR1 reads SGDLS; CDR2 reads YYNGEE. Losses at the gene ends were 3 bases for V and 0 bases for J; bases not matched to a gene: 6. CDR3 length equals 15 residues. The CDR3 bases are TGTGCCAGCAGCGGACGGGAGGCAAACTCCTACGAGCAGTACTTC. Its translation: CASSGREANSYEQYF. Filled out from reference TRBV9 and TRBJ2-7, the complete variable domain reads DSGVTQTPKHLITATGQRVTLRCSPRSGDLSVYWYQQSLDQGLQFLIQYYNGEERAKGNILERFSAQQFPDLHSELNLSSLELGDSALYFCASSGREANSYEQYFGPGTRLTVT.

On this clone: Other DNA sequences in the sample encode the same CDR3. The chain joins TRBV3-1 (or the pseudogene TRBV3-2) to TRBJ2-2; 9 positions match TRBD2. The CDR3 has 16 amino acids. Germline CDR1 LGHDT, CDR2 YNNKEL (reference sequence). V was pared by 6 bases and J by 5 bases, with 10 bases of the junction left unmatched. The CDR3 coding sequence is TGTGCCAGCAGGCTCGGCGGGGGGGCCCAGACCGGGGAGCTGTTTTTT. Protein sequence: CASRLGGGAQTGELFF.

The chain has TRBV5-1 and TRBJ2-7; the D gene is possibly TRBD1 (6 bases). The CDR3 is made up of 16 amino acids. Germline CDR1 SGHRS, CDR2 YFSETQ. Trimming left V 4 bases short and J 0 bases short, with 17 bases between. This chain's CDR3 is CASSVSGTPSSYEQYF. DNA of the CDR3: TGCGCCAGCAGCGTCTCCGGGACACCGAGCTCCTACGAGCAGTACTTC.

This clone showed up just once. This rearrangement joins TRBV27 to TRBJ2-5; 10 bases match TRBD2. The junction had 2 bases not matched to a gene; V was cut back by 2 bases and J by 2 bases. Germline CDR1 MNHEY, CDR2 SMNVEV (reference sequence). The CDR3 spans 15 residues. The CDR3 is CASSLASGGQETQYF. The CDR3 DNA reads TGTGCCAGCAGTTTAGCTAGCGGGGGACAAGAGACCCAGTACTTC.

The CDR3 protein is CASSRGGSDYGYTF. The CDR3 DNA reads as TGTGCCAGCAGTCGAGGGGGATCGGACTATGGCTACACCTTC. The chain employs TRBV6-2 or TRBV6-3 and TRBJ1-2, with TRBD1 as a possible D gene (6 bases). Germline lookup yields CDR1 MNHEY and CDR2 SVGEGT. With 5 bases removed from V and 3 bases from J, the gap between germline ends came to 13 bases. The CDR3 is 14 amino acids.